The following is a TCR beta chain sequence with its context. Clones were read by immunoSEQ multiplex PCR, and TCRdb kept only the in-frame ones, dropping some. The table includes approximately 100,000 clones, under 85% detected once. This entry belongs to a study of PD-L1 blockade in urothelial cancer. Study background: Males with urothelial cancer arising in the bladder constituted most of the roughly 30 patients.

The trim removed 2 bases at V and 3 bases at J, leaving 7 bases unmatched. This CDR3 is 15 amino acids long. The germline V gene encodes CDR1 MGHRA and CDR2 YSYEKL. The sample was PBMCs, taken around atezolizumab (anti-PD-L1) treatment. The clonotype originates from a middle-aged man with urothelial cancer. This chain links TRBV4-1 with TRBJ2-7, with TRBD2 matching over 7 bases. The CDR3 loop reads CASSQPGTTFYEQYF. The CDR3 bases are TGCGCCAGCAGCCAACCCGGGACTACCTTCTACGAGCAGTACTTC.